The rows below give T cell receptor beta chains drawn from one sample of a study of radiotherapy plus CTLA-4 blockade in lung cancer. Clones were read by immunoSEQ multiplex PCR, and TCRdb kept only the in-frame ones, dropping some. This sample has 47,000 or so clones; approximately 81% occur once, and the top ten carry 28%. The sample consisted of peripheral blood, taken from a patient treated with radiotherapy plus ipilimumab. The receptors were sampled from a human donor with non-small cell lung cancer whose response to radiotherapy plus ipilimumab could not be evaluated. The CDR3 runs from the conserved cysteine through the conserved F or W. D genes are given only for firm matches. Rows give clone size only sometimes, using once, few, many, or a class for an expanded clone.

D gene,V gene,clone size,J gene,CDR3 protein,CDR3 DNA
TRBD2,TRBV4-3,.,TRBJ2-1,CASSLGTSGTYNEQFF,TGCGCCAGCAGCCTCGGGACTAGCGGCACCTACAATGAGCAGTTCTTC
TRBD1,TRBV9,few,TRBJ2-2,CASSGGQGDAGELFF,TGTGCCAGCAGCGGCGGACAGGGTGACGCCGGGGAGCTGTTTTTT
.,TRBV5-1,few,TRBJ1-1,CASSQLGGPTEAFF,TGCGCCAGCAGCCAACTCGGAGGGCCCACTGAAGCTTTCTTT
.,TRBV7-7,.,TRBJ2-2,CATIDTGSNTGELFF,TGTGCTACTATAGACACAGGATCGAACACCGGGGAGCTGTTTTTT
.,TRBV11-3,.,TRBJ2-7,CASSPRSGNYEQYF,TGTGCCAGCAGCCCTCGGTCAGGCAACTACGAGCAGTACTTC
TRBD1,TRBV9,.,TRBJ2-1,CASSVAGGDGNEQFF,TGTGCCAGCAGCGTAGCAGGGGGCGACGGAAATGAGCAGTTCTTC
.,TRBV6-6,few,TRBJ1-4,CASSLPSGLDEKLFF,TGTGCCAGCAGTCTCCCCAGTGGCCTTGATGAAAAACTGTTTTTT
.,TRBV25-1,.,TRBJ1-2,CASSLGFDGYTF,TGTGCCAGCAGTTTGGGCTTTGATGGCTACACCTTC
TRBD1,TRBV6-5,.,TRBJ1-5,CASSGDRGLQPQHF,TGTGCCAGCAGTGGGGACAGGGGTTTACAGCCCCAGCATTTT
.,TRBV7-7,.,TRBJ1-1,CASSLAGPNTEAFF,TGTGCTAGCAGCTTAGCGGGCCCGAACACTGAAGCTTTCTTT
.,TRBV10-3,.,TRBJ2-7,CAISEWGPLDEQYF,TGTGCCATCAGTGAGTGGGGGCCCTTGGACGAGCAGTACTTC
.,TRBV18,few,TRBJ1-5,CASSPSLNNQPQHF,TGTGCCAGCTCACCTAGTCTCAATAATCAGCCCCAGCATTTT
.,TRBV28,.,TRBJ1-5,CASSLSGNGQPQHF,TGTGCCAGCAGTTTATCCGGGAACGGTCAGCCCCAGCATTTT
.,TRBV28,few,TRBJ2-5,CASSSPAEAGETQYF,TGTGCCAGCAGTTCCCCAGCGGAGGCGGGAGAGACCCAGTACTTC
TRBD1,TRBV28,few,TRBJ1-5,CASSSMTGRNSNQPQHF,TGTGCCAGCAGTTCGATGACAGGGAGAAATAGCAATCAGCCCCAGCATTTT
.,TRBV15,once,TRBJ2-7,CATSRDSQGYEQYF,TGTGCCACCAGCAGAGATTCTCAGGGTTACGAGCAGTACTTC
TRBD2,TRBV4-1,.,TRBJ2-1,CASSYGTSGLNEQFF,TGCGCCAGCAGCTATGGGACTAGCGGGTTGAATGAGCAGTTCTTC
TRBD1,TRBV14,.,TRBJ2-6,CASSQDINRGSGANVLTF,TGTGCCAGCAGCCAAGATATTAACAGGGGGTCAGGGGCCAACGTCCTGACTTTC
.,TRBV5-7,.,TRBJ2-5,CASYLLWDFKETQYF,TGTGCCAGCTATTTACTCTGGGACTTCAAAGAGACCCAGTACTTC
TRBD2,TRBV28,.,TRBJ2-7,CASTREIPYEQYF,TGTGCCAGCACGCGGGAGATCCCCTACGAGCAGTACTTC
.,TRBV19,.,TRBJ1-2,CASRGTGLFYGYTF,TGTGCCAGTAGAGGTACAGGTCTCTTCTATGGCTACACCTTC
.,TRBV28,.,TRBJ1-2,CASSFGGDNNYGYTF,TGTGCCAGCAGTTTCGGTGGGGACAATAACTATGGCTACACCTTC
TRBD1,TRBV7-9,.,TRBJ1-1,CASSLTGAQNTEAFF,TGTGCCAGCAGCTTAACAGGGGCGCAGAACACTGAAGCTTTCTTT
TRBD1,TRBV27,.,TRBJ1-4,CASSFVSGQGGEKLFF,TGTGCCAGCAGCTTTGTGTCGGGACAGGGTGGCGAAAAACTGTTTTTT
.,TRBV4-3,few,TRBJ1-2,CASSQDRGKEDGYTF,TGCGCCAGCAGCCAAGATAGGGGGAAGGAGGATGGCTACACCTTC
.,TRBV7-3,.,TRBJ2-6,CASKAGAGANVLTF,TGTGCCAGCAAAGCGGGCGCTGGGGCCAACGTCCTGACTTTC
.,TRBV29-1,.,TRBJ1-1,CSVGGTEAFF,TGCAGCGTTGGAGGGACTGAAGCTTTCTTT
.,TRBV7-3,.,TRBJ1-5,CASSLEVSQPQHF,TGTGCCAGCAGCTTAGAGGTCTCTCAGCCCCAGCATTTT
TRBD1,TRBV7-3,.,TRBJ2-3,CASSLGGRGQGRSDTQYF,TGTGCCAGCAGCTTAGGTGGACGAGGACAGGGCAGGTCGGATACGCAGTATTTT
TRBD1,TRBV2,.,TRBJ2-7,CASSTGASEFYEQYF,TGTGCCAGCAGTACAGGGGCCTCCGAGTTCTACGAGCAGTACTTC
TRBD1,TRBV27,.,TRBJ2-3,CASSLGQGYTDTQYF,TGTGCCAGCAGTTTAGGACAGGGCTATACAGATACGCAGTATTTT
.,TRBV7-2,.,TRBJ1-2,CASSLDRPSWYGYTF,TGTGCCAGCAGCTTAGACAGGCCATCGTGGTATGGCTACACCTTC
TRBD2,TRBV11-2,few,TRBJ2-7,CASSLDSTSGRARTSEQYF,TGTGCCAGCAGCTTAGATAGCACTAGCGGGAGGGCCAGGACTTCCGAGCAGTACTTC
.,TRBV6-1,.,TRBJ2-7,CASSEELGQRPYEQYF,TGTGCCAGCAGTGAAGAATTAGGACAGCGACCCTACGAGCAGTACTTC
.,TRBV25-1,.,TRBJ1-6,CASSAYNSPLHF,TGTGCCAGCAGTGCTTATAATTCACCCCTCCACTTT
.,TRBV5-1,.,TRBJ2-5,CASSAAAAPQETQYF,TGCGCCAGCAGCGCGGCGGCAGCCCCCCAAGAGACCCAGTACTTC
.,TRBV10-2,.,TRBJ2-7,CASSGGLSAREQYF,TGCGCCAGCAGTGGGGGACTCTCAGCCAGGGAGCAGTACTTC
TRBD1,TRBV6-6,.,TRBJ2-7,CASSSLGQVYSYEQYF,TGTGCCAGCAGTTCCCTCGGACAGGTCTACTCCTACGAGCAGTACTTC
TRBD2,TRBV9,.,TRBJ2-3,CASSVAGGPGADTQYF,TGTGCCAGCAGCGTAGCGGGAGGGCCCGGTGCAGATACGCAGTATTTT
TRBD1,TRBV4-1,once,TRBJ1-2,CASSSSRTGGGWGYTF,TGCGCCAGCAGCTCCTCGCGGACAGGGGGTGGTTGGGGCTACACCTTC
.,TRBV5-1,.,TRBJ2-7,CASSSGTSRYEQYF,TGCGCCAGCAGCTCAGGCACTAGCCGGTACGAGCAGTACTTC
.,TRBV28,few,TRBJ1-2,CASSLRGGGYTF,TGTGCCAGCAGTCTAAGGGGGGGTGGCTACACCTTC
TRBD2,TRBV9,.,TRBJ2-1,CASSVTGTSGNEQFF,TGTGCCAGCAGCGTGACCGGGACTAGCGGGAATGAGCAGTTCTTC
.,TRBV11-3,few,TRBJ2-3,CASSLTTNTDTQYF,TGTGCCAGCAGCCTGACTACAAACACAGATACGCAGTATTTT
TRBD1,TRBV19,.,TRBJ1-5,CASSLPRTGGAGQPQHF,TGTGCCAGTAGTTTACCACGGACAGGGGGCGCAGGGCAGCCCCAGCATTTT
TRBD2,TRBV28,medium-sized,TRBJ2-1,CASSTSRGLAGGGTYNEQFF,TGTGCCAGCAGTACATCTAGGGGACTAGCGGGAGGTGGGACCTACAATGAGCAGTTCTTC
.,TRBV9,.,TRBJ2-7,CASSPNTAAYEQYF,TGTGCCAGCAGCCCCAACACCGCCGCCTACGAGCAGTACTTC
TRBD1,TRBV9,.,TRBJ1-3,CASSVDRGGNTIYF,TGTGCCAGCAGCGTAGACAGGGGTGGAAACACCATATATTTT
.,TRBV2,few,TRBJ2-7,CASSGGNYEQYF,TGTGCCAGCAGTGGGGGCAACTACGAGCAGTACTTC
.,TRBV7-9,.,TRBJ1-1,CASRRREDTEAFF,TGTGCCAGCAGGCGGAGGGAGGACACTGAAGCTTTCTTT
.,TRBV7-2,.,TRBJ2-5,CASGSYGTQYF,TGTGCCTCGGGAAGTTATGGGACCCAGTACTTC
TRBD1,TRBV25-1,.,TRBJ2-1,CASSETGGSYNEQFF,TGTGCCAGCAGTGAAACAGGGGGCTCCTACAATGAGCAGTTCTTC